What follows is one T cell receptor beta chain and its context. Its antigen is not identified. The source of the sample is a study of cytomegalovirus exposure and HLA in healthy donors. Study-wide points: The authors assumed roughly uniform sequencing depth across donors for presence/absence analyses. Most TCR sequences were seen very rarely across donors, but some public TCRs occurred in many.

The PCR used 60 Vbeta and 13 Jbeta primers. Sequencing was performed with immunoSEQ multiplex PCR; in TCRdb, only in-frame clones are kept and a portion is missing. The table lists about 150,000 clones, around 79% of them singletons, with over 6% in the top ten. In germline, CDR1 is SGHAT, CDR2 FQNNGV. J lost 4 bases, V lost 2 bases, and 3 bases had no gene match. The CDR3 has 15 residues. The chain recombines TRBV11-2 with TRBJ2-2, with TRBD1 matching 8 bases. The sequence derives from a young man in good health and CMV-seropositive. The specimen was PBMCs. The DNA of the CDR3 is TGTGCCAGCAGCTTACAGGGGGCCGGCACCGGGGAGCTGTTTTTT. Amino acid sequence: CASSLQGAGTGELFF.